Listed here are 11 T cell receptor beta chains from one sample, sequenced in a study of cytotoxic CD8 clonotypes in ibrutinib-treated CLL. TCRdb's table, derived via immunoSEQ multiplex PCR, lists solely in-frame clones and lacks some. The sample yields 55,000 to 60,000 clones, 50% to 70% seen once. Specimen: PBMCs, collected at disease progression, from a patient treated with ibrutinib. These TCRs come from a human donor with chronic lymphocytic leukemia.

This chain connects TRBV9 to TRBJ1-3, with D hard to call. The germline V and J ends were trimmed by 2 bases and 2 bases, with 14 bases remaining between them. Per the germline V gene, CDR1 is SGDLS and CDR2 is YYNGEE. The CDR3 spans 16 residues. The CDR3 DNA sequence: TGTGCCAGCAGCGTCTTACCCGACAATACTGGAAACACCATATATTTT. Translated, it gives CASSVLPDNTGNTIYF.

V gene TRBV6-5 combines with J gene TRBJ2-1; 7 positions match TRBD1. The CDR3 sequence is 13 residues long. Germline CDR1 is MNHEY and CDR2 is SVGAGI. Losses at the gene ends were 7 bases for V and 12 bases for J; bases not matched to a gene: 12. Here the CDR3 DNA reads TGTGCCAGCAAGAAGACAGGGTACGTGGGGCAGTTCTTC. Amino acids: CASKKTGYVGQFF.

CDR3 DNA: TGTGCCAGCAGTGTTGAAGGGGGCGCCTCTAATTCACCCCTCCACTTT. Its translation is CASSVEGGASNSPLHF. The V gene is TRBV2, the J gene TRBJ1-6; 7 bases are shared with TRBD1. V lost 4 bases to trimming and J lost 6 bases; unmatched junction nucleotides: 9. Germline values: CDR1 SNHLY, CDR2 FYNNEI. This CDR3 comprises 16 residues.

The chain employs TRBV7-2 and TRBJ1-5; D gene uncertain. V was cut by 4 bases and J by 1 base, with 14 bases left in between. CDR3 length: 16 amino acids. CDR1 and CDR2 (germline): SGHTA, FQGNSA. The CDR3 protein is CASSSLGPWSNQPQHF. The CDR3 nucleotides are TGTGCCAGCAGCTCCTTAGGACCGTGGAGCAATCAGCCCCAGCATTTT. The whole variable domain, filled in from reference TRBV7-2 and TRBJ1-5, reads GAGVSQSPSNKVTEKGKDVELRCDPISGHTALYWYRQSLGQGLEFLIYFQGNSAPDKSGLPSDRFSAERTGGSVSTLTIQRTQQEDSAVYLCASSSLGPWSNQPQHFGDGTRLSIL.

This clone was seen once. The rearrangement joins TRBV27 to TRBJ2-1; D is ambiguous. Germline loops: CDR1 MNHEY, CDR2 SMNVEV (reference sequence). V lost 4 bases and J 9 bases, leaving 10 bases between the germline ends. The length of the CDR3 is 12 residues. The chain's CDR3 is CASSSRSFEQFF. CDR3 DNA sequence: TGTGCCAGCAGTTCCCGGTCGTTTGAGCAGTTCTTC.

V usage is TRBV18 and J usage is TRBJ2-7, with 10 positions matching TRBD1. The germline gives CDR1 KGHSH, CDR2 LQKENI. This CDR3 contains 14 residues. V lost 4 bases to trimming and J lost 4 bases; unmatched junction nucleotides: 4. The CDR3 region is CASSRDRGGYEQYF. For the CDR3, the DNA is TGTGCCAGCTCACGGGACAGGGGCGGGTACGAGCAGTACTTC.

This chain uses TRBV30 with TRBJ1-4; D not resolved. CDR1 GTSNPN and CDR2 SVGIG come from the germline V gene (reference sequence). The CDR3 runs to 15 residues. The V gene lost 3 bases and the J gene lost 0 bases, with 11 bases spanning the gap. CDR3 region: CAWSLETATNEKLFF. The DNA of the CDR3 is TGTGCCTGGAGCCTTGAAACTGCAACTAATGAAAAACTGTTTTTT.

This clone showed up just a few times. V gene TRBV11-1 combines with J gene TRBJ2-5, with 9 bases aligning to TRBD1. The V gene end was trimmed by 5 bases and the J gene end by 5 bases; junction bases not matched to a gene: 6. Germline V gene sequence: CDR1 SGHAT, CDR2 FQDESV (reference sequence). The CDR3 is 14 amino acids. The CDR3 loop reads CASSPRDREETQYF. The CDR3 coding sequence is TGTGCCAGCAGCCCTCGGGACAGGGAGGAGACCCAGTACTTC.

The V gene is TRBV30, the J gene TRBJ1-2, with D possibly TRBD1 on 6 matching bases. V was clipped by 2 bases and J by 8 bases, with 12 bases between them. The CDR3 consists of 12 residues. Germline V gives CDR1 GTSNPN, CDR2 SVGIG (reference sequence). The CDR3 reads CAWSSGGGGYTF. The CDR3 DNA is TGTGCCTGGAGTTCGGGGGGCGGAGGCTACACCTTC.

The chain links TRBV18 to TRBJ2-1; 9 bases line up with TRBD2. CDR3 length: 16 amino acids. The germline V gene has CDR1 KGHSH and CDR2 LQKENI. Germline trimming cut 3 bases from V and 10 bases from J; bases unmatched to any gene: 13. CDR3 nucleotide sequence: TGTGCCAGCTCACCGACGCGCATAGCGGGAGTGGAGGAGCAGTTCTTC. Translating gives CASSPTRIAGVEEQFF.

This chain links TRBV10-3 with TRBJ1-1, with 7 bases fitting TRBD1. The CDR3 covers 15 residues. Germline V gene sequence: CDR1 ENHRY, CDR2 SYGVKD. V was clipped by 6 bases and J by 11 bases; unmatched bases: 18. The CDR3 sequence: CAIRDPGGVGRWAFF. CDR3 bases: TGTGCCATCAGGGATCCAGGGGGAGTCGGTCGGTGGGCTTTCTTT.